The entry below describes one T cell receptor (beta chain). The target antigen is unknown. The data are from a study of vaccination and CD4 T cells after COVID-19. As for time point: late sampling 161 to 241 days after vaccination in a few convalescent patients. Treatment reported: roughly 11-day PBMC culture with coronavirus spike peptide pools or control peptides (ViraFEST assay). The cultures had half their medium swapped for fresh IL-2 medium on days 3 and 7. Study-level points and caveats: Investigators enrolled relatively few convalescent patients and included no early post-infection timepoints.

Researchers used the Oncomine TCR Beta short-read assay to sequence DNA from cultured CD4+ T cells. TCRdb reanalysed the PCR reads using MiXCR and keeps one entry per CDR3 protein. The sample lists some 15,000 distinct CDR3 sequences; approximately 50% were seen once. The V gene lost 1 base and the J gene lost 2 bases, with 13 bases spanning the gap. Germline V gene sequence: CDR1 DFQATT, CDR2 SNEGSKA (reference sequence). This CDR3 region has 15 residues. This chain joins TRBV20-1 and TRBJ2-3; D possibly corresponds to TRBD2 (6 bases). The clonotype originates from a human donor who had recovered from COVID-19. The input for sequencing was CD4+ T cells from blood, cultured in vitro, taken about 7 months after SARS-CoV-2 vaccination. In DNA, the CDR3 is TGCAGTGCTAGAGGCATGGGACTTGACACAGATACGCAGTATTTT. Its protein product is CSARGMGLDTDTQYF.